The present entry profiles one T cell receptor beta chain with its context. The sample is drawn from a study of shared clonotypes between healthy human individuals. Here immunoSEQ multiplex PCR was the method, and the copy in TCRdb shows in-frame clones only, minus some. This sample carries about 2.4 million clones, roughly 93% of them seen once, and the ten largest clones take 0.36%. Germline V gene sequence: CDR1 SGHTS, CDR2 YDEGEE. The CDR3 loop spans 15 amino acids. The V gene lost 4 bases and the J gene lost 0 bases, with 11 bases spanning the gap. The chain has TRBV5-8 and TRBJ1-3, with D perhaps TRBD1 (5 bases). The sequenced sample was naive CD4+ T cells from PBMCs. The sample's subset: CD45RA+ positively selected. This clonotype originated in a man between 18 and 35 years old in good health. Some clones in this sample may be carry-over from other donors' samples. In DNA, the CDR3 is TGTGCCAGCAGCGGAAGGGGATACTCTGGAAACACCATATATTTT. Translated, it gives CASSGRGYSGNTIYF.